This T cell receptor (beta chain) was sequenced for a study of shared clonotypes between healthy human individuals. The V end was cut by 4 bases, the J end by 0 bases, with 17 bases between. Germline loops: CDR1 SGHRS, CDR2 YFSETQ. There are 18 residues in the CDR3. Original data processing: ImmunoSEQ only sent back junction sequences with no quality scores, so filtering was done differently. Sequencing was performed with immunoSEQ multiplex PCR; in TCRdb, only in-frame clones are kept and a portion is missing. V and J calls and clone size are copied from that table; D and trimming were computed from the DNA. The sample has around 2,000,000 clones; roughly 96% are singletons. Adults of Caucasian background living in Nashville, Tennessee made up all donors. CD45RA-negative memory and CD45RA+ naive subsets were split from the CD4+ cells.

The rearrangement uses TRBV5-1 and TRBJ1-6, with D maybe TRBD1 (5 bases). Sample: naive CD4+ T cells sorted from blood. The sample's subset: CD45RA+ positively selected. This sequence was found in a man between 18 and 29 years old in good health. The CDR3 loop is CASSQDTGGTSYNSPLHF. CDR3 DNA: TGCGCCAGCAGCCAGGATACTGGGGGAACCTCCTATAATTCACCCCTCCACTTT.